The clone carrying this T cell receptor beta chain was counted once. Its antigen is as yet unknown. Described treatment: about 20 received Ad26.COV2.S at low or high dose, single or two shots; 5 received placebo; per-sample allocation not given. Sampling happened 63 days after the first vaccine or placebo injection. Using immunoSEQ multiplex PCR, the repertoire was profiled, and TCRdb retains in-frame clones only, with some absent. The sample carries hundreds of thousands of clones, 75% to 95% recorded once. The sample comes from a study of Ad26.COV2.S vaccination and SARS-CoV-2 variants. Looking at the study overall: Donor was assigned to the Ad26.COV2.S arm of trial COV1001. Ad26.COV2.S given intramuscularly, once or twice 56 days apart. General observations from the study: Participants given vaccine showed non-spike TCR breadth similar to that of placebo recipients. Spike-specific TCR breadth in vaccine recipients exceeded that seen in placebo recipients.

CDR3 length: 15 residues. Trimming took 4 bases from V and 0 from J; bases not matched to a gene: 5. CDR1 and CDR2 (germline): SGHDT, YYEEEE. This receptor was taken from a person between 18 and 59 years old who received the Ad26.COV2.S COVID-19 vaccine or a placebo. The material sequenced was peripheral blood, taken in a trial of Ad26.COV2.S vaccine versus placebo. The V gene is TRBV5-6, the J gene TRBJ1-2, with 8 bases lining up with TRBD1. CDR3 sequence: CASSPDRGANYGYTF. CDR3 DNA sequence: TGTGCCAGCAGCCCCGACAGGGGTGCTAACTATGGCTACACCTTC.